This T cell receptor beta chain was sequenced during a study of T cell changes during pregnancy in multiple sclerosis. Data came from immunoSEQ multiplex PCR; TCRdb stores just in-frame clones and leaves some out. The sample records around 60,000 clones, 93% being singletons. The source is a female donor with multiple sclerosis, enrolled in a pregnancy study. Sequences were derived from peripheral blood, sampled after pregnancy.

The CDR3 DNA reads TGTGCCAGCAGTCTTGGACTAGCGGGTGCCTACGAGCAGTACTTC. It codes for CASSLGLAGAYEQYF. This chain links TRBV27 with TRBJ2-7, with TRBD2 identical over 11 bases. CDR1 MNHEY and CDR2 SMNVEV come from the germline V gene (reference sequence). This CDR3 has 15 residues. Germline trimming cut 5 bases from V and 2 bases from J; bases unmatched to any gene: 5.